The 19 T cell receptor beta chains given below trace back to one sample, sequenced in a study of blood T cells in healthy people across ages. With a J-beta primer mix and a sample-barcoded 5' primer, a second PCR ran about 6 to 11 cycles. TCRdb ran MiXCR on the 5' RACE reads and lists one entry per CDR3 protein. Of about 1.8 million distinct CDR3 sequences in the sample, roughly 50% were seen once. The sequencing sample was made of blood. The receptors shown here come from a woman aged 40 to 50 in good health.

The rearrangement uses TRBV21-1 and TRBJ2-7; the table's D call of TRBD1 was not tested on the DNA. TRBV21-1 is reported as a pseudogene. CDR3 length: 13 residues. The chain's CDR3 is CASSNDRTYEQYF. The CDR3 region has the DNA TGTGCCAGCAGCAACGACAGGACCTACGAGCAGTACTTC.

The chain combines TRBV11-3 with TRBJ2-3; weak D call: TRBD1 (6 bases). V dropped 1 base and J dropped 6 bases, with 14 bases sitting between them. The CDR3 is made up of 15 amino acids. Germline-derived CDR1 and CDR2 are SGHNT and YENEEA. The CDR3 here is CASSLGDTQGDTQYF. CDR3 DNA sequence: TGTGCCAGCAGCTTAGGGGACACCCAGGGTGATACGCAGTATTTT.

The V and J genes are TRBV4-1 and TRBJ1-6; 12 bases match TRBD1. Per the germline V gene, CDR1 is MGHRA and CDR2 is YSYEKL. This CDR3 region has 16 residues. With 2 bases clipped from V and 8 bases from J, the junction kept 4 bases outside the gene matches. Here the CDR3 DNA reads TGCGCCAGCAGCCAACCGGGACAGGGGGCTCATTCACCCCTCCACTTT. Its protein product is CASSQPGQGAHSPLHF.

This chain uses TRBV29-1 with TRBJ1-2; 9 positions match TRBD1. CDR1 and CDR2 (germline): SQVTM, ANQGSEA. The trim removed 2 bases at V and 8 bases at J, leaving 9 bases unmatched. The CDR3 sequence is 14 residues long. CDR3 nucleotides: TGCAGCGTTGAACGAGGGGACAGGGAAGACGGCTACACCTTC. It yields the protein CSVERGDREDGYTF.

J is TRBJ1-2 and V is TRBV28, with D unresolved. V lost 7 bases and J lost 5, with 14 bases in between. Germline V gives CDR1 MDHEN, CDR2 SYDVKM. This CDR3 has 13 residues. CDR3 in amino acids: CASTYGRAYGYTF. As DNA, the CDR3 is TGTGCCAGCACCTATGGTAGGGCATATGGCTACACCTTC.

The V and J genes are TRBV10-3 and TRBJ2-3, with 10 bases identical to TRBD2. V gave up 10 bases and J gave up 4 bases; unmatched junction bases: 8. This CDR3 region has 14 residues. Germline CDR1 reads ENHRY; CDR2 reads SYGVKD. CDR3 sequence reads: CATALAGDADTQYF. CDR3 bases: TGTGCCACGGCTCTAGCGGGAGACGCAGATACGCAGTATTTT.

The J gene is TRBJ2-5, the V gene TRBV5-1; no clear D. The CDR3 has 16 residues. Germline-derived CDR1 and CDR2 are SGHRS and YFSETQ. V was trimmed by 4 bases and J by 2 bases, leaving 18 bases between them. The DNA of the CDR3 is TGCGCCAGCAGCGAACCCTCTGTGGTATCTCAAGAGACCCAGTACTTC. Translation: CASSEPSVVSQETQYF.

This clonotype came up a few times. This rearrangement joins TRBV3-1 to TRBJ2-7; 11 bases fit TRBD2. The V segment lost 1 base and the J segment 7 bases; nucleotides outside the gene matches: 6. From germline, CDR1 is LGHDT and CDR2 YNNKEL (reference sequence). The CDR3 length is 15 residues. The CDR3 spells CASSQGTSGYNEQYF. CDR3 coding DNA: TGTGCCAGCAGCCAAGGGACTAGCGGGTACAATGAGCAGTACTTC.

The rearrangement uses TRBV12-3 or TRBV12-4 and TRBJ2-7; D is unresolved. V lost 8 bases and J lost 5, with 16 bases in between. This CDR3 spans 13 amino acids. Here the CDR3 DNA reads TGTGCCAGCCGTGCGGAGACCTTTAACGAGCAGTACTTC. The encoded protein is CASRAETFNEQYF.

This clonotype has more than one count but fewer than ten. The chain employs TRBV20-1 and TRBJ1-2; D not resolved. Germline V gene sequence: CDR1 DFQATT, CDR2 SNEGSKA (reference sequence). This CDR3 has 14 residues. Trimming removed 7 bases at V and 1 base at J, with 16 bases between. CDR3 sequence reads: CSVDGVLHNYGYTF. The CDR3 coding sequence is TGCAGTGTTGACGGCGTCCTCCATAACTATGGCTACACCTTC.

In its sample, this clonotype was seen a few times. This sequence joins TRBV4-2 and TRBJ2-5, with 11 positions matching TRBD1. Unmatched junction bases numbered 16, after V lost 5 bases and J lost 5 bases. This CDR3 spans 18 amino acids. The germline V gene has CDR1 LGHNA and CDR2 YNFKEQ. In nucleotides, the CDR3 is TGTGCCAGCAGCGCCCGGACAGGGGGCGCTAGGGCGGACGAGACCCAGTACTTC. It yields the protein CASSARTGGARADETQYF.

This clonotype appeared a few times. As DNA, the CDR3 is TGTGCCAGCAGAGCAGTGGCCACAGATACGCAGTATTTT. Translated: CASRAVATDTQYF. The chain uses TRBV6-2 or TRBV6-3 and TRBJ2-3; D is ambiguous. The CDR3 is 13 amino acids. V was pared by 6 bases and J by 2 bases, with 9 bases between. The V gene's germline CDR1 is MNHEY and CDR2 SVGEGT.

The V call is TRBV13, the J call TRBJ1-6, with D maybe TRBD1 (5 bases). The V and J ends lost 3 bases and 3 bases respectively, with 12 bases between them. From germline, CDR1 is PRHDT and CDR2 FYEKMQ (reference sequence). The CDR3 has 16 amino acids. The CDR3 DNA reads as TGTGCCAGCAGCTTGGGGGGAGCGGTCTATAATTCACCCCTCCACTTT. This gives the protein CASSLGGAVYNSPLHF.

The chain couples TRBV20-1 to TRBJ1-4, with 10 bases lining up with TRBD1. The CDR3 totals 14 residues. CDR1 and CDR2 from the germline V gene are DFQATT and SNEGSKA (reference sequence). Trimming removed 3 bases from V and 8 bases from J; junction bases left unmatched: 6. Here the CDR3 DNA reads TGCAGTGCTAGGGCGGGGACAGGGGTCGAAAAACTGTTTTTT. Protein: CSARAGTGVEKLFF.

J is TRBJ2-1 and V is TRBV20-1, with 10 bases identical to TRBD2. V shed 5 bases and J 3 bases; nucleotides not matched to a gene: 4. This CDR3 is 14 amino acids long. Germline V gene lookup returns CDR1 DFQATT and CDR2 SNEGSKA (reference sequence). As DNA, the CDR3 is TGCAGTGCTGGGCCTAGCGGGAGCTACAATGAGCAGTTCTTC. Protein product: CSAGPSGSYNEQFF.

This clonotype was observed a handful of times. The gene calls are TRBV4-3 and TRBJ2-3; weak D call: TRBD1 (6 bases). Germline V gene data show CDR1 as LGHNA and CDR2 as YSLEER. Trimming took 1 base from V and 1 from J, leaving 12 bases between them. The CDR3 extends over 16 amino acids. The CDR3 here is CASSQGSRGCTDTQYF. In DNA, the CDR3 is TGCGCCAGCAGCCAAGGGAGCAGGGGCTGCACAGATACGCAGTATTTT.

The V call is TRBV4-2, the J call TRBJ1-2, with 8 positions matching TRBD1. V trimming: 3 bases; J trimming: 6 bases; junction bases outside the gene matches: 9. The CDR3 consists of 15 residues. Germline V lookup: CDR1 LGHNA, CDR2 YNFKEQ. The CDR3 region has the DNA TGTGCCAGCAGCCAGGACTCACAGGGGGTAGATGGCTACACCTTC. Its translation: CASSQDSQGVDGYTF.

J is TRBJ1-2 and V is TRBV29-1; D possibly corresponds to TRBD1 (5 bases). The CDR3 runs 13 residues. Germline assignment: CDR1 SQVTM and CDR2 ANQGSEA. V lost 8 bases and J lost 8, with 21 bases in between. The CDR3 here is CSTVPQAGSGYTF. DNA for the CDR3: TGCAGCACCGTCCCACAGGCGGGCTCAGGCTACACCTTC.

The table lists this clonotype with a few counts. The chain's CDR3 is CSGQRGGETQYF. CDR3 DNA: TGCAGTGGCCAGCGGGGGGGTGAGACCCAGTACTTC. V gene TRBV20-1 combines with J gene TRBJ2-5, with 10 bases lining up with TRBD2. Germline V CDR1 and CDR2: DFQATT, SNEGSKA (reference sequence). Trimming removed 7 bases from V and 5 bases from J; junction bases left unmatched: 4. This CDR3 has 12 amino acids.